The 10 T cell receptor beta chains listed next were all sequenced from one sample in a study of blood T cells in healthy people across ages. Through a sample-barcoded 5' primer and a J-beta primer mix, a second PCR was run for about 6 to 12 cycles. TCRdb fed the 5' RACE reads into MiXCR, producing one record per CDR3 protein. The sample includes 1.5 million to 2 million distinct CDR3 sequences, around 48% seen only once; the top ten take over 2%. The sequenced sample was blood. The source of these receptors is a woman aged 40 to 50 in good health.

The rearrangement links TRBV5-1 to TRBJ2-1; D might be TRBD2 (8 bases). CDR1 and CDR2 (germline): SGHRS, YFSETQ. The CDR3 contains 16 residues. V was clipped by 3 bases and J by 8 bases, with 21 bases between them. The CDR3 reads CASSSQGGGGSDEQFF. The CDR3 region has the DNA TGCGCCAGCAGCTCCCAGGGGGGCGGGGGGTCTGATGAGCAGTTCTTC.

This clonotype was recorded a few times. The chain is built from TRBV4-2 and TRBJ1-1, with D possibly being TRBD1 (5 bases). The CDR3 covers 14 residues. With 4 bases removed from V and 1 base from J, the gap between germline ends came to 10 bases. Germline-derived CDR1 and CDR2 are LGHNA and YNFKEQ. The CDR3 DNA sequence: TGTGCCAGCAGCCCCGGGGGGGAGAACACTGAAGCTTTCTTT. Its protein is CASSPGGENTEAFF.

This clonotype was counted many times. V and J are TRBV13 and TRBJ1-2; the D is unclear. The CDR3 sequence is 14 residues long. V shed 4 bases and J shed 8 bases, with 17 bases lying between them. The germline CDR1 and CDR2 sequences are PRHDT and FYEKMQ (reference sequence). CDR3 in amino acids: CASSSRLVRWGYTF. In nucleotides, the CDR3 is TGTGCCAGCAGCTCGCGGCTAGTCCGGTGGGGCTACACCTTC.

CDR3 region: CASSRARGENIQYF. DNA of the CDR3: TGTGCCAGCAGCCGTGCGCGGGGGGAGAACATTCAGTACTTC. The chain recombines TRBV7-2 with TRBJ2-4; 8 bases map to TRBD2. Germline V CDR1 and CDR2: SGHTA, FQGNSA. The CDR3 spans 14 residues. The trim removed 5 bases at V and 7 bases at J, leaving 7 bases unmatched. The complete variable domain, with remaining parts taken from reference TRBV7-2 and TRBJ2-4, reads GAGVSQSPSNKVTEKGKDVELRCDPISGHTALYWYRQSLGQGLEFLIYFQGNSAPDKSGLPSDRFSAERTGGSVSTLTIQRTQQEDSAVYLCASSRARGENIQYFGAGTRLSVL.

The V and J genes are TRBV15 and TRBJ1-1; D ambiguous. Germline assignment: CDR1 LNHNV and CDR2 YYDKDF (reference sequence). The ends were cut back, 0 bases at V and 4 bases at J, with 9 bases in the middle. This CDR3 contains 14 residues. CDR3 in amino acids: CATSRDPGGTEAFF. Here the CDR3 DNA reads TGTGCCACCAGCAGAGATCCGGGTGGCACTGAAGCTTTCTTT. Filled out from reference TRBV15 and TRBJ1-1, the complete variable domain reads DAMVIQNPRYQVTQFGKPVTLSCSQTLNHNVMYWYQQKSSQAPKLLFHYYDKDFNNEADTPDNFQSRRPNTSFCFLDIRSPGLGDTAMYLCATSRDPGGTEAFFGQGTRLTVV.

This chain links TRBV5-1 with TRBJ2-3, with a tentative D call TRBD1 (6 bases). Per the germline V gene, CDR1 is SGHRS and CDR2 is YFSETQ. This CDR3 has 13 amino acids. V gave up 6 bases and J gave up 4 bases, with 12 bases separating them. The CDR3 loop reads CASTGAHPDTQYF. The CDR3 nucleotides are TGCGCCAGCACAGGGGCGCATCCAGATACGCAGTATTTT.

The chain links TRBV20-1 to TRBJ2-7; weak D call: TRBD1 (6 bases). V lost 3 bases, J lost 5 bases, and 11 bases lay in between. From germline, CDR1 is DFQATT and CDR2 SNEGSKA (reference sequence). CDR3 length: 12 amino acids. In DNA form, the CDR3 reads TGCAGTGCTAGTTACACAGGGCACGAGCAGTACTTC. Protein sequence: CSASYTGHEQYF.

The sample holds a few counts of this clonotype. V usage is TRBV7-2 and J usage is TRBJ2-3; 8 bases fit TRBD2. J lost 1 base, V lost 8 bases, and 8 bases had no gene match. The CDR3 runs to 15 residues. CDR1 is SGHTA and CDR2 is FQGNSA in the germline V gene. The CDR3 DNA reads as TGTGCCAGCCGACGAGCGGGGGAACGCACAGATACGCAGTATTTT. The encoded protein is CASRRAGERTDTQYF.

The V call is TRBV4-3, the J call TRBJ2-1, with D hard to call. V lost 0 bases and J lost 4, with 7 bases in between. CDR3 length equals 14 residues. Germline CDR1 reads LGHNA; CDR2 reads YSLEER. The CDR3 nucleotides are TGCGCCAGCAGCCAAGATGGCGGTTACAATGAGCAGTTCTTC. The encoded protein is CASSQDGGYNEQFF.

This sequence joins TRBV7-9 and TRBJ1-5; unclear D gene. CDR1 SEHNR and CDR2 FQNEAQ come from the germline V gene (reference sequence). The length of the CDR3 is 15 residues. V shed 4 bases and J shed 0 bases, with 10 bases lying between them. CDR3 protein: CASSSLEYSNQPQHF. CDR3 sequence (DNA): TGTGCCAGCAGCTCGCTAGAATATAGCAATCAGCCCCAGCATTTT.